This T cell receptor beta chain derives from a study of T cell repertoires in cytomegalovirus infection. Looking at the study overall: CMV infection plus the matching HLA type was flagged by public TCR beta signatures.

Study observations and caveats: HLA-C-restricted TCR beta clonotypes specific for CMV led the ex vivo response.

As to this clonotype: What it recognizes is unknown. A much larger clone differs from this one at a single base, so this may be a read error.

Trimming removed 5 bases from V and 2 bases from J; junction bases left unmatched: 6. The CDR3 is 14 amino acids. CDR1 SGHVS and CDR2 FNYEAQ come from the germline V gene. Each CDR3 protein is one row after TCRdb ran MiXCR on the reads. This table has about 600,000 distinct CDR3 sequences, 20% to 30% appearing once. Source material: CD8+ T cells from PBMCs. The gene calls are TRBV7-6 and TRBJ2-7; 7 bases match TRBD1. The receptor was isolated from a human donor in good health (CMV status not recorded). Some clones in this sample may be carry-over from other donors' samples. The CDR3 is CASSPHRGAYEQYF. The CDR3 DNA follows: TGTGCCAGCAGCCCCCACAGGGGCGCCTACGAGCAGTACTTC.